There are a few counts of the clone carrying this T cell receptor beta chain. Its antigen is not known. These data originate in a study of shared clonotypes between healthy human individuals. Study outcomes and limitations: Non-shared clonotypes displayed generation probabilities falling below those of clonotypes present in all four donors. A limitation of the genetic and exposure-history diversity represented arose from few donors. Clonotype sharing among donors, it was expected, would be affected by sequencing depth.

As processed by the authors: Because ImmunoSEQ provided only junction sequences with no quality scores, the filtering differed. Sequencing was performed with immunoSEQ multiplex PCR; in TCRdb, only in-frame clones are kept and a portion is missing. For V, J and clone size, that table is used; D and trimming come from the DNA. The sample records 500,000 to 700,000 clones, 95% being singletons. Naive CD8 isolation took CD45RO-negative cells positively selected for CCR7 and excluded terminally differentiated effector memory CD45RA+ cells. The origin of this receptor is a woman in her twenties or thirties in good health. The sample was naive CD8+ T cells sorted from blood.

The CDR3 DNA reads TGTGCCAGCAGAGACGGGCCCGCGCATGGCTACACCTTC. It yields the protein CASRDGPAHGYTF. This chain joins TRBV7-9 and TRBJ1-2; D gene ambiguous. CDR1 is SEHNR and CDR2 is FQNEAQ in the germline V gene (reference sequence). The CDR3 consists of 13 residues. V was pared by 6 bases and J by 6 bases, with 14 bases between.